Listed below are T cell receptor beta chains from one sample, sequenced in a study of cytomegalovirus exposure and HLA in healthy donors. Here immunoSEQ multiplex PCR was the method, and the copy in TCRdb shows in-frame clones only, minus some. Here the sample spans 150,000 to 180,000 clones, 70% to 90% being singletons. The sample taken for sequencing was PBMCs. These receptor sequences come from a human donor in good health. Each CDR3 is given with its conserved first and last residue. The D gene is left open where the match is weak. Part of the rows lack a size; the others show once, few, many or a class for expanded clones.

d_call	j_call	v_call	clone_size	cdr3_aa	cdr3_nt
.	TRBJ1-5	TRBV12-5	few	CASGLPLTGPKNQPQHF	TGTGCTAGTGGTTTGCCTCTCACAGGACCGAAGAATCAGCCCCAGCATTTT
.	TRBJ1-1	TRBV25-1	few	CASSGGLEAFF	TGTGCCAGCAGTGGAGGTCTTGAAGCTTTCTTT
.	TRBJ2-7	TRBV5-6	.	CASSLKRKRSDGEQYF	TGTGCCAGCAGCTTGAAACGTAAGCGGTCGGATGGGGAGCAGTACTTC
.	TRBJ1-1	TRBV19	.	CASSRRDEAFF	TGTGCCAGTAGTCGGAGGGATGAAGCTTTCTTT
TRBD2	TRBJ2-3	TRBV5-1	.	CASSTGLAGLVTDTQYF	TGCGCCAGCAGCACGGGACTAGCGGGGCTTGTTACAGATACGCAGTATTTT
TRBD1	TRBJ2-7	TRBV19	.	CASSRPGQSYEQYF	TGTGCCAGTAGTAGACCGGGACAGAGCTACGAGCAGTACTTC
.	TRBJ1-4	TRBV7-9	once	CASSLTLGGSTNEKLFF	TGTGCCAGCAGCTTAACACTCGGGGGAAGTACTAATGAAAAACTGTTTTTT
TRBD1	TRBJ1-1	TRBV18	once	CASSPGMAGQGNSNEAFF	TGTGCCAGCTCACCAGGAATGGCAGGACAGGGAAACTCCAATGAAGCTTTCTTT
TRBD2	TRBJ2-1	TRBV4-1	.	CASSPLPGLAGRSLDEQFF	TGCGCCAGCAGCCCCCTCCCGGGACTAGCGGGAAGGTCTTTGGATGAGCAGTTCTTC
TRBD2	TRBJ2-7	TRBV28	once	CASSFLGSGRLAPYEQYF	TGTGCCAGCAGTTTTCTGGGTAGCGGGAGGCTGGCCCCCTACGAGCAGTACTTC
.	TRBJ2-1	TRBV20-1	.	CSATRGYEQFF	TGCAGTGCTACTCGGGGGTATGAGCAGTTCTTC
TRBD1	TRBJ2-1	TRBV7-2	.	CASSWTGGSYNEQFF	TGTGCCAGCAGCTGGACAGGGGGCTCCTACAATGAGCAGTTCTTC
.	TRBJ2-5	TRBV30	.	CAWSRDSAKETQYF	TGTGCCTGGAGTCGTGACAGCGCAAAAGAGACCCAGTACTTC
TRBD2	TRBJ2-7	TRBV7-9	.	CASSSFSGRTFYEQYF	TGTGCCAGCAGCTCATTTAGCGGGAGAACCTTCTACGAGCAGTACTTC
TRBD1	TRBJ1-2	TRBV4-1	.	CASSQGQGALANYGYTF	TGCGCCAGCAGCCAAGGACAGGGGGCATTAGCTAACTATGGCTACACCTTC
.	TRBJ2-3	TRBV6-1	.	CASSEARGRSMDTQYF	TGTGCCAGCAGTGAAGCGCGGGGTAGAAGCATGGATACGCAGTATTTT
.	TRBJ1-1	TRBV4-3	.	CASSQDFTVNTEAFF	TGCGCCAGCAGCCAAGATTTCACGGTGAACACTGAAGCTTTCTTT
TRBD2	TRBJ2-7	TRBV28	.	CASRQLAGGSLEQYF	TGTGCCAGCAGACAACTAGCGGGAGGTTCCCTCGAGCAGTACTTC
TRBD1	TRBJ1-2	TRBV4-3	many	CASSQKDRAIGYTF	TGCGCCAGCAGCCAAAAGGACAGGGCTATAGGCTACACCTTC
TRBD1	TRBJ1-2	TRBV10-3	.	CAIKPGQGNQREANYGYTF	TGTGCCATCAAACCGGGACAGGGGAACCAACGCGAGGCTAACTATGGCTACACCTTC
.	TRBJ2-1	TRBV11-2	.	CASSSQVYNEQFF	TGTGCCAGCAGCTCACAGGTTTACAATGAGCAGTTCTTC
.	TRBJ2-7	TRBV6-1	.	CASSERGQPNYEQYF	TGTGCCAGCAGTGAAAGAGGACAGCCGAACTACGAGCAGTACTTC
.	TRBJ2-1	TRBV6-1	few	CASSATAYNEQFF	TGTGCCAGCAGTGCGACAGCATACAATGAGCAGTTCTTC
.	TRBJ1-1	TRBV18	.	CASSEHAVGPTEAFF	TGTGCCAGCTCAGAACACGCGGTGGGGCCCACTGAAGCTTTCTTT
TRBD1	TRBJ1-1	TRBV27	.	CASSPPRGHRTEAFF	TGTGCCAGCAGTCCCCCCAGGGGGCATCGCACTGAAGCTTTCTTT
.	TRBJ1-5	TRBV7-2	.	CASSLGLGAIQPQHF	TGTGCCAGCAGCTTAGGGCTGGGGGCGATTCAGCCCCAGCATTTT
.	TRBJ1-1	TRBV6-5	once	CASSLDSSNTEAFF	TGTGCCAGCAGTTTGGACAGTTCGAACACTGAAGCTTTCTTT
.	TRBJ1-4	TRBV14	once	CASSSGFWEKLFF	TGTGCCAGCAGTTCAGGGTTTTGGGAAAAACTGTTTTTT
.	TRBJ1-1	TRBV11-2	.	CASSQGQGGAFF	TGTGCCAGCAGCCAAGGGCAGGGAGGAGCTTTCTTT
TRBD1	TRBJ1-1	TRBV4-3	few	CASSQWVGGTGLKNTEAFF	TGCGCCAGCAGCCAATGGGTAGGAGGGACAGGCCTCAAGAACACTGAAGCTTTCTTT
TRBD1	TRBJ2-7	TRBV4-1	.	CASSQERDREVYEQYF	TGCGCCAGCAGCCAAGAGAGGGACAGGGAGGTTTACGAGCAGTACTTC
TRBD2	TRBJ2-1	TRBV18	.	CASSNPPGTRHFNEQFF	TGTGCCAGCTCGAATCCTCCCGGGACTAGACATTTTAATGAGCAGTTCTTC
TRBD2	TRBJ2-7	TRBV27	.	CASSFIAGDGYEQYF	TGTGCCAGCAGTTTTATAGCGGGAGATGGCTACGAGCAGTACTTC
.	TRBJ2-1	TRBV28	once	CASSSAPGDEQFF	TGTGCCAGCAGTTCCGCCCCAGGGGATGAGCAGTTCTTC
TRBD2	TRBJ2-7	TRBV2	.	CASTYGTSHGEQYF	TGTGCCAGCACTTATGGGACTAGTCATGGCGAGCAGTACTTC
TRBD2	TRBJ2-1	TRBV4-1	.	CASSQDRGRVLEQFF	TGCGCCAGCAGCCAAGATAGAGGGAGGGTCCTTGAGCAGTTCTTC
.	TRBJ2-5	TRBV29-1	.	CSVEGIGSQETQYF	TGCAGCGTTGAAGGAATTGGCTCCCAAGAGACCCAGTACTTC
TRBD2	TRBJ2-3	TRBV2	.	CASSVFGTLAGVEDTQYF	TGTGCCAGCAGTGTGTTCGGCACGTTAGCGGGAGTGGAAGATACGCAGTATTTT
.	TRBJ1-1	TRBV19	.	CASSIERGAEAFF	TGTGCCAGTAGTATAGAACGGGGAGCTGAAGCTTTCTTT
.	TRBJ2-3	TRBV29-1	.	CSVEGGGDTQYF	TGCAGCGTGGAGGGAGGCGGGGATACGCAGTATTTT
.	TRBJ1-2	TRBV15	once	CATSRGRDYGYTF	TGTGCCACCAGCAGAGGCAGGGATTATGGCTACACCTTC
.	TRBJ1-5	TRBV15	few	CATRMQGFRPQPQHF	TGTGCCACAAGAATGCAGGGGTTCCGACCTCAGCCCCAGCATTTT
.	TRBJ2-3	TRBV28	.	CASSLSRIYTQYF	TGTGCCAGCAGTTTATCTAGGATTTATACGCAGTATTTT
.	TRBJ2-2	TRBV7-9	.	CASSIPAGGELFF	TGTGCCAGCAGCATCCCGGCGGGCGGGGAGCTGTTTTTT
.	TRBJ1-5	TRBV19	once	CASSRVNQPQHF	TGTGCCAGTAGTCGCGTCAATCAGCCCCAGCATTTT
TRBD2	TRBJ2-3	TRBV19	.	CASSTRLAGSTDTQYF	TGTGCCAGTAGTACCCGACTAGCGGGCAGCACAGATACGCAGTATTTT
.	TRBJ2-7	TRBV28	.	CASSPRQSSYEQYF	TGTGCCAGCAGTCCTCGACAGAGCTCCTACGAGCAGTACTTC
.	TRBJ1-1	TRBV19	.	CASRGGVRMNTEAFF	TGTGCCAGTAGAGGCGGGGTACGGATGAACACTGAAGCTTTCTTT
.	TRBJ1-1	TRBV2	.	CASNGGNMNTEAFF	TGTGCCAGCAACGGGGGAAACATGAACACTGAAGCTTTCTTT
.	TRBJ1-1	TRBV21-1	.	CASSASPRQLDTEAFF	TGTGCCAGCAGCGCCTCCCCCCGACAGTTGGACACTGAAGCTTTCTTT
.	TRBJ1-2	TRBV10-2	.	CASSDYKKGAYTF	TGCGCCAGCAGTGATTATAAGAAGGGAGCCTACACCTTC
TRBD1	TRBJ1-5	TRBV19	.	CATKDREGQPQHF	TGTGCCACCAAGGACAGGGAGGGCCAGCCCCAGCATTTT
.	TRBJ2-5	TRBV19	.	CASSPYRNEETQYF	TGTGCCAGTAGCCCGTACAGGAACGAGGAGACCCAGTACTTC